Presented here are 31 T cell receptor beta chains from one specimen sequenced in a study of CD8 T cells in Susac syndrome. When the RNA was reverse transcribed, random hexamers were used with an input of about 0.5 to 1 ug. TCRdb called the immunoSEQ multiplex PCR reads again in MiXCR, with one record for every CDR3 protein. The table lists roughly 250,000 distinct CDR3 sequences, almost 97% of them singletons. Sequenced material: CD4+ T cells from PBMCs. The receptors stem from a human donor with Susac syndrome.

V usage is TRBV7-6 and J usage is TRBJ1-2, with 7 bases lining up with TRBD1. The CDR3 spans 16 residues. The V gene's germline CDR1 is SGHVS and CDR2 FNYEAQ. Unmatched junction bases numbered 12, after V lost 5 bases and J lost 3 bases. CDR3 residues: CASSPRGGGYDYGYTF. The DNA of the CDR3 is TGTGCCAGCAGCCCTCGCGGAGGGGGCTATGACTATGGCTACACCTTC. The variable domain in full, with the rest retrieved from reference TRBV7-6 and TRBJ1-2, is GAGVSQSPRYKVTKRGQDVALRCDPISGHVSLYWYRQALGQGPEFLTYFNYEAQQDKSGLPNDRFSAERPEGSISTLTIQRTEQRDSAMYRCASSPRGGGYDYGYTFGSGTRLTVV.

V gene TRBV19 combines with J gene TRBJ1-4; the D is unclear. V shed 3 bases and J shed 6 bases, with 14 bases lying between them. The CDR3 runs 15 residues. Germline CDR1 reads LNHDA; CDR2 reads SQIVND (reference sequence). The CDR3 loop reads CASSIVNRADEKLFF. The CDR3 region has the DNA TGTGCCAGTAGTATCGTCAACAGAGCGGATGAAAAACTGTTTTTT.

The chain employs TRBV29-1 and TRBJ1-2; D uncertain. Per the germline V gene, CDR1 is SQVTM and CDR2 is ANQGSEA. V was pared by 4 bases and J by 4 bases, with 7 bases between. CDR3 length: 11 amino acids. This CDR3 reads CSVGETYGYTF. The CDR3 nucleotides read TGCAGCGTTGGGGAAACCTATGGCTACACCTTC.

This sequence joins TRBV27 and TRBJ1-3; unclear D gene. V was shortened by 5 bases and J by 3 bases, with 8 bases between the two germline ends. The CDR3 extends over 13 amino acids. In germline, CDR1 is MNHEY, CDR2 SMNVEV (reference sequence). The CDR3 DNA is TGTGCCAGCAGTCGGGAGGTTGGAAACACCATATATTTT. This gives the protein CASSREVGNTIYF.

The chain has TRBV12-3 or TRBV12-4 and TRBJ2-5; no reliable D call. Trimming took 2 bases from V and 1 from J, leaving 11 bases between them. The CDR3 length is 15 residues. The CDR3 protein is CASSLLATSQETQYF. The CDR3 DNA is TGTGCCAGCAGTTTACTCGCTACCAGCCAAGAGACCCAGTACTTC.

A single count supports this clonotype. J is TRBJ2-5 and V is TRBV24-1; tentative D call: TRBD1 (5 bases). There are 14 residues in the CDR3. The germline V and J ends were trimmed by 4 bases and 1 base, with 9 bases remaining between them. Germline V gives CDR1 KGHDR, CDR2 SFDVKD. The CDR3 bases are TGTGCCACCAGTGAGTCCACAGGCCAAGAGACCCAGTACTTC. Translating it yields CATSESTGQETQYF.

This clonotype appeared once. The genes are TRBV20-1 and TRBJ1-1, with TRBD1 as a possible D gene (6 bases). V lost 3 bases, J lost 6 bases, and 17 bases lay in between. CDR1 is DFQATT, CDR2 SNEGSKA, per germline (reference sequence). The CDR3 consists of 14 residues. The CDR3 spells CSARGQGPGAEAFF. The CDR3 DNA follows: TGCAGTGCTAGGGGTCAGGGGCCCGGCGCTGAAGCTTTCTTT.

This sequence joins TRBV14 and TRBJ2-1; the match to TRBD2 covers 11 bases. CDR3 length: 16 residues. CDR1 and CDR2 (germline): SGHDN, FVKESK. The junction had 8 bases not matched to a gene; V was cut back by 4 bases and J by 6 bases. The CDR3 DNA reads as TGTGCCAGCAGCCGAATAGCGGGAGGGCCTTTCAATGAGCAGTTCTTC. It translates to CASSRIAGGPFNEQFF.

The V and J genes are TRBV19 and TRBJ2-1; possible D gene TRBD1, 5 bases. Looked up from germline, CDR1 is LNHDA and CDR2 is SQIVND (reference sequence). The CDR3 sequence is 14 residues long. V was pared by 3 bases and J by 6 bases, with 12 bases between. The CDR3 DNA reads as TGTGCCAGTAGTATGGGGCCCCGGTCCAATGAGCAGTTCTTC. It is translated as CASSMGPRSNEQFF. Full variable domain (remainder filled in from reference TRBV19 and TRBJ2-1): DGGITQSPKYLFRKEGQNVTLSCEQNLNHDAMYWYRQDPGQGLRLIYYSQIVNDFQKGDIAEGYSVSREKKESFPLTVTSAQKNPTAFYLCASSMGPRSNEQFFGPGTRLTVL.

J is TRBJ2-7 and V is TRBV20-1, with 11 nucleotides matching TRBD2. The ends lost 4 bases at V and 5 bases at J; junction bases unmatched: 10. In germline, CDR1 is DFQATT, CDR2 SNEGSKA (reference sequence). This CDR3 is built from 15 residues. CDR3 DNA: TGCAGTGCTACCCAAACTAGCGGGAGTTTAAACGAGCAGTACTTC. Translation: CSATQTSGSLNEQYF.

The genes are TRBV5-1 and TRBJ2-6, with D possibly called TRBD1 or TRBD2 (5 bases each). Trimming pared 6 bases from V and 1 base from J, leaving 14 bases between. The CDR3 is 16 residues long. Looked up from germline, CDR1 is SGHRS and CDR2 is YFSETQ. The CDR3 DNA follows: TGCGCCAGCACCCCGGGACGGGCTTCTGGGGCCAACGTCCTGACTTTC. As protein: CASTPGRASGANVLTF.

This clonotype has just one count. The chain employs TRBV20-1 and TRBJ1-5, with D unresolved. In germline, CDR1 is DFQATT, CDR2 SNEGSKA (reference sequence). The V and J ends lost 3 bases and 0 bases respectively, with 12 bases between them. The CDR3 sequence is 15 residues long. The CDR3 coding sequence is TGCAGTGCTAGTAGGCAGCCGTATAGCAATCAGCCCCAGCATTTT. It translates to CSASRQPYSNQPQHF.

This clonotype was found once. This chain uses TRBV30 with TRBJ1-1; unclear D gene. The CDR3 is made up of 14 amino acids. In germline, CDR1 is GTSNPN, CDR2 SVGIG (reference sequence). Trimming shortened V by 3 bases and J by 5 bases, and 16 bases separated the two germline ends. The CDR3 coding sequence is TGTGCCTGGAGCTCGGACTCCCTCTGGACTGAAGCTTTCTTT. Amino acid sequence: CAWSSDSLWTEAFF.

CDR3 sequence reads: CASSFVAQETQYF. Written as DNA, the CDR3 is TGTGCCAGCAGCTTTGTAGCCCAAGAGACCCAGTACTTC. The rearrangement joins TRBV13 to TRBJ2-5; no clear D gene. This CDR3 spans 13 amino acids. Germline CDR1 and CDR2: PRHDT and FYEKMQ (reference sequence). V dropped 3 bases and J dropped 1 base, with 6 bases sitting between them.

As regards this clonotype: The junction differs from germline at one of its ends, possibly a read error. The V gene is TRBV15, the J gene TRBJ2-7, with D possibly TRBD2 on 6 matching bases. Per germline, CDR1 LNHNV and CDR2 YYDKDF (reference sequence). The CDR3 totals 13 residues. Here the CDR3 DNA reads TGTGCCACCAGCAGAGATGTGGACTACCAGCAGTACTTC. As protein: CATSRDVDYQQYF. Looking up the rest from reference TRBV15 and TRBJ2-7 gives the full variable domain: DAMVIQNPRYQVTQFGKPVTLSCSQTLNHNVMYWYQQKSSQAPKLLFHYYDKDFNNEADTPDNFQSRRPNTSFCFLDIRSPGLGDTAMYLCATSRDVDYQQYFGPGTRLTVT.

The gene calls are TRBV7-8 and TRBJ2-5; D is perhaps TRBD2 (5 bases). Trimming stripped 2 bases from V and 1 base from J, with 23 bases between. CDR1 is SGHVS, CDR2 FQNEAQ, per germline. The CDR3 sequence is 19 residues long. The CDR3 region is CASSLRMRSDSVFQETQYF. CDR3 DNA: TGTGCCAGCAGCTTAAGAATGAGGTCGGACTCCGTCTTCCAAGAGACCCAGTACTTC.

The rearrangement uses TRBV20-1 and TRBJ1-2; 7 bases agree with TRBD1. Losses at the gene ends were 1 base for V and 5 bases for J; bases not matched to a gene: 10. The germline CDR1 and CDR2 sequences are DFQATT and SNEGSKA (reference sequence). The CDR3 totals 15 residues. The CDR3 DNA sequence: TGCAGTGCTAGAGCTGGGACAGCGCCTCGGTATGGCTACACCTTC. This sequence encodes CSARAGTAPRYGYTF.

The chain links TRBV7-6 to TRBJ2-1, with no clear D. V lost 5 bases, J lost 6 bases, and 14 bases lay in between. CDR3 length: 14 residues. Germline values: CDR1 SGHVS, CDR2 FNYEAQ. The CDR3 spells CASSRRVDRNEQFF. DNA of the CDR3: TGTGCCAGCAGCCGACGGGTGGATCGCAATGAGCAGTTCTTC.

The V and J genes are TRBV30 and TRBJ1-5; 7 bases match TRBD1. The CDR3 sequence is 16 residues long. CDR1 GTSNPN and CDR2 SVGIG come from the germline V gene (reference sequence). The V and J ends lost 4 bases and 2 bases, in that order; junction bases with no gene match: 11. CDR3 DNA: TGTGCCTGGAAGGAGGGGGCAGTCTGGGGCAATCAGCCCCAGCATTTT. This sequence encodes CAWKEGAVWGNQPQHF.

The chain joins TRBV3-1 to TRBJ2-7; 8 bases match TRBD1. This CDR3 has 16 residues. Germline lookup yields CDR1 LGHDT and CDR2 YNNKEL (reference sequence). The V gene end was trimmed by 2 bases and the J gene end by 0 bases; junction bases not matched to a gene: 6. The CDR3 region is CASSQPQGASSYEQYF. The CDR3 nucleotides are TGTGCCAGCAGCCAACCCCAGGGGGCGAGCTCCTACGAGCAGTACTTC.

In this sample, this clonotype turned up once. The V and J genes are TRBV7-9 and TRBJ2-7, with D perhaps TRBD2 (6 bases). V lost 5 bases, J lost 2 bases, and 13 bases lay in between. There are 14 residues in the CDR3. The germline CDR1 and CDR2 sequences are SEHNR and FQNEAQ (reference sequence). The CDR3 DNA follows: TGTGCCAGCAGCCTTGGGGGGACTGCCTACGAGCAGTACTTC. As protein: CASSLGGTAYEQYF.

As DNA, the CDR3 is TGCAGTGCTAGAGATCGGACTAGCGGGAGATTACATGAGCAGTTCTTC. Protein sequence: CSARDRTSGRLHEQFF. The chain recombines TRBV20-1 with TRBJ2-1, with TRBD2 identical over 13 bases. With V trimmed by 0 bases and J by 8 bases, 7 bases remained unmatched. Germline V gene lookup returns CDR1 DFQATT and CDR2 SNEGSKA (reference sequence). The CDR3 loop spans 16 amino acids.

This chain connects TRBV30 to TRBJ2-2; D not resolved. Germline V CDR1 and CDR2: GTSNPN, SVGIG (reference sequence). V was clipped by 4 bases and J by 4 bases, with 10 bases between them. The CDR3 is 13 residues long. The CDR3 is CAWMPRSTGELFF. CDR3 DNA: TGTGCCTGGATGCCAAGGAGCACCGGGGAGCTGTTTTTT.

The chain carries TRBV5-1 and TRBJ2-4; 14 bases fit TRBD2. The germline CDR1 and CDR2 sequences are SGHRS and YFSETQ. V was clipped by 4 bases and J by 7 bases; unmatched bases: 4. The CDR3 is 15 residues long. The CDR3 spells CASSDRTSGRNIQYF. CDR3 bases: TGCGCCAGCAGCGATAGGACTAGCGGGAGGAACATTCAGTACTTC.

This clonotype was recorded once. V and J are TRBV24-1 and TRBJ2-1, with 13 bases that match TRBD2. The CDR3 is made up of 13 amino acids. The V gene end was trimmed by 11 bases and the J gene end by 8 bases; junction bases not matched to a gene: 5. Germline lookup yields CDR1 KGHDR and CDR2 SFDVKD. The CDR3 DNA follows: TGTGCCATTGGACTAGCGGGAGTGGATGAGCAGTTCTTC. Its translation is CAIGLAGVDEQFF.

The chain employs TRBV9 and TRBJ1-2; perhaps TRBD1 as D (5 bases). CDR1 is SGDLS, CDR2 YYNGEE, per germline. Trimming shortened V by 2 bases and J by 2 bases, and 13 bases separated the two germline ends. The CDR3 length is 15 residues. In DNA form, the CDR3 reads TGTGCCAGCAGCGTGTCCCCGGGGCGCAACTATGGCTACACCTTC. This codes for CASSVSPGRNYGYTF.

The chain employs TRBV13 and TRBJ2-7; 11 bases agree with TRBD1. This CDR3 has 15 residues. The ends lost 6 bases at V and 5 bases at J; junction bases unmatched: 9. Germline values: CDR1 PRHDT, CDR2 FYEKMQ (reference sequence). The CDR3 region has the DNA TGTGCCAGCAGAGAGCCGGGACAGGGGGACCACGAGCAGTACTTC. Translation gives CASREPGQGDHEQYF.

The chain carries TRBV24-1 and TRBJ1-5; 12 nucleotides agree with TRBD1. Per germline, CDR1 KGHDR and CDR2 SFDVKD. This CDR3 is built from 18 residues. The V segment lost 4 bases and the J segment 6 bases; nucleotides outside the gene matches: 12. The CDR3 spells CATSDITLGTGGVQPQHF. DNA of the CDR3: TGTGCCACCAGTGACATAACCCTTGGGACAGGGGGCGTTCAGCCCCAGCATTTT.

This clonotype was observed once. This chain joins TRBV11-2 and TRBJ2-5; 8 positions match TRBD2. The germline gives CDR1 SGHAT, CDR2 FQNNGV. The CDR3 is made up of 16 amino acids. Trimming removed 0 bases from V and 2 bases from J; junction bases left unmatched: 5. CDR3 region: CASSLDVASGQETQYF. The CDR3 nucleotides are TGTGCCAGCAGCTTAGATGTCGCTAGCGGGCAAGAGACCCAGTACTTC.

The gene calls are TRBV3-1 and TRBJ1-2; D is unresolved. The CDR3 contains 14 residues. Germline V lookup: CDR1 LGHDT, CDR2 YNNKEL (reference sequence). The ends were cut back, 5 bases at V and 8 bases at J, with 18 bases in the middle. The CDR3 DNA reads as TGTGCCAGCAGCATAGGCCGCCGTCCATGGGGCTACACCTTC. It yields the protein CASSIGRRPWGYTF. The entire variable domain, with the rest obtained from reference TRBV3-1 and TRBJ1-2, is as follows: DTAVSQTPKYLVTQMGNDKSIKCEQNLGHDTMYWYKQDSKKFLKIMFSYNNKELIINETVPNRFSPKSPDKAHLNLHINSLELGDSAVYFCASSIGRRPWGYTFGSGTRLTVV.

This chain connects TRBV25-1 to TRBJ2-3, with TRBD1 matching over 10 bases. There are 14 residues in the CDR3. V lost 7 bases, J lost 3 bases, and 4 bases stayed unmatched. Germline V gene data show CDR1 as MGHDK and CDR2 as SYGVNS. This CDR3 reads CASTTGGGTDTQYF. The CDR3, as DNA: TGTGCCAGCACGACAGGGGGCGGAACAGATACGCAGTATTTT.